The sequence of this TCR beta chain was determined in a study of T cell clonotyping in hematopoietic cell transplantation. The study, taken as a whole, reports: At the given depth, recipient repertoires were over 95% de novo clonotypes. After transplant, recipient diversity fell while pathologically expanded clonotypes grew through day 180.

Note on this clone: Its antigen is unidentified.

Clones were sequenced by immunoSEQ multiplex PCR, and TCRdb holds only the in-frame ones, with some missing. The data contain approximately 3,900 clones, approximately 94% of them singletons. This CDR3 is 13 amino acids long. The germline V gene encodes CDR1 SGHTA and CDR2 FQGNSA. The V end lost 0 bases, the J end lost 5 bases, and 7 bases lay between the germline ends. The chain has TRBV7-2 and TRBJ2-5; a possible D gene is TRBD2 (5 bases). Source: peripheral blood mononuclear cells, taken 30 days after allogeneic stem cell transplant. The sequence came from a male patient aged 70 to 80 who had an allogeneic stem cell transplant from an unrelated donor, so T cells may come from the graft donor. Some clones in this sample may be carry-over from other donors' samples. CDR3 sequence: CASSLAPGETQYF. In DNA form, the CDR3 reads TGTGCCAGCAGCTTAGCGCCGGGGGAGACCCAGTACTTC.